A single sample is the source of the 19 T cell receptor beta chains below, sequenced in a study of early T cells in non-severe SARS-CoV-2 infection. TCRdb passed the 5' RACE reads through MiXCR, listing each CDR3 protein once. The data hold 100,000 to 150,000 distinct CDR3 sequences, with about 16% observed a single time. The sample taken for sequencing was whole blood. Source of these receptors: an adult who was a healthcare worker with PCR-confirmed SARS-CoV-2 infection or an uninfected control (not recorded which).

The table lists this clonotype with a few counts. The V gene is TRBV19, the J gene TRBJ2-6; 7 bases match TRBD2. Per the germline V gene, CDR1 is LNHDA and CDR2 is SQIVND (reference sequence). This CDR3 has 16 residues. Trimming cost V 3 bases and J 5 bases; bases outside gene matches: 7. CDR3 nucleotide sequence: TGTGCCAGTAGTATGACGGGGGGTCGAAGGGCCAACGTCCTGACTTTC. This sequence encodes CASSMTGGRRANVLTF.

The chain has TRBV4-1 and TRBJ1-5; TRBD1 is a possible D gene (5 bases). Trimming removed 1 base at V and 2 bases at J, with 18 bases between. CDR1 is MGHRA and CDR2 is YSYEKL in the germline V gene. The CDR3 sequence is 18 residues long. CDR3 region: CASSQVDMGLGGNQPQHF. The CDR3 region has the DNA TGCGCCAGCAGCCAAGTAGATATGGGGCTCGGGGGCAATCAGCCCCAGCATTTT.

In its sample, this clonotype was seen many times. This rearrangement joins TRBV5-5 to TRBJ2-1, with 8 bases identical to TRBD2. The CDR3 extends over 13 amino acids. Germline lookup yields CDR1 SGHKS and CDR2 YYEKEE (reference sequence). J lost 9 bases, V lost 2 bases, and 4 bases had no gene match. Here the CDR3 DNA reads TGTGCCAGCAGCTTACTTGCGGGGGGTGAGCAGTTCTTC. As protein: CASSLLAGGEQFF.

V and J are TRBV2 and TRBJ2-1, with a tentative D call TRBD2 (6 bases). V lost 4 bases to trimming and J lost 7 bases, with 14 bases between them. The CDR3 extends over 14 amino acids. From germline, CDR1 is SNHLY and CDR2 FYNNEI. For the CDR3, the DNA is TGTGCCAGCAGTGTGGAGGGCAGCCAAAATGAGCAGTTCTTC. Translated, it gives CASSVEGSQNEQFF.

The J gene is TRBJ2-5, the V gene TRBV3-1; 8 positions agree with TRBD2. The CDR3 extends over 15 amino acids. V trimming: 3 bases; J trimming: 7 bases; junction bases outside the gene matches: 10. The germline CDR1 and CDR2 sequences are LGHDT and YNNKEL (reference sequence). For the CDR3, the DNA is TGTGCCAGCAGCCACCCCCCGGGACTAGTGGGGACCCAGTACTTC. This codes for CASSHPPGLVGTQYF.

Only a few counts were recorded for this clonotype. This chain uses TRBV6-6 with TRBJ1-1, with D possibly being TRBD1 (6 bases). Looked up from germline, CDR1 is MNHNY and CDR2 is SVGAGI (reference sequence). Trimming took 11 bases from V and 5 from J, leaving 27 bases between them. CDR3 length: 16 residues. CDR3: CAFPFYRDTLGTEAFF. In nucleotides, the CDR3 is TGTGCCTTCCCTTTCTACCGGGACACTCTTGGGACTGAAGCTTTCTTT.

The chain recombines TRBV4-1 with TRBJ1-3; maybe TRBD1 (5 bases). With 3 bases removed from V and 2 bases from J, the gap between germline ends came to 8 bases. The CDR3 totals 14 residues. Germline CDR1 and CDR2: MGHRA and YSYEKL. The CDR3 loop is CASSHPTAGNTIYF. DNA for the CDR3: TGCGCCAGCAGCCACCCGACAGCTGGAAACACCATATATTTT.

The chain has TRBV7-6 and TRBJ1-1; perhaps TRBD1 as D (5 bases). V lost 5 bases, J lost 5 bases, and 15 bases lay in between. Germline CDR1 SGHVS, CDR2 FNYEAQ. The CDR3 length is 14 residues. The CDR3 here is CASSPGTRGTEAFF. DNA for the CDR3: TGTGCCAGCAGCCCAGGGACGCGAGGGACTGAAGCTTTCTTT.

The chain combines TRBV14 with TRBJ2-2; D might be TRBD1 (5 bases). Trimming stripped 2 bases from V and 6 bases from J, with 13 bases between. Looked up from germline, CDR1 is SGHDN and CDR2 is FVKESK. The CDR3 extends over 15 amino acids. CDR3 coding DNA: TGTGCCAGCAGCCAATGGCAGGGAAACGCCGGGGAGCTGTTTTTT. Translation: CASSQWQGNAGELFF.

This chain joins TRBV19 and TRBJ1-5; D not certain. CDR3 length: 15 residues. The ends were cut back, 6 bases at V and 1 base at J, with 13 bases in the middle. From germline, CDR1 is LNHDA and CDR2 SQIVND (reference sequence). The CDR3, as DNA: TGTGCCAGTAGAGATCAAGGGTCGAGCAATCAGCCCCAGCATTTT. Protein: CASRDQGSSNQPQHF.

This clonotype was seen a few times. J is TRBJ1-2 and V is TRBV11-2; 7 bases are shared with TRBD1. Trimming removed 5 bases from V and 2 bases from J; junction bases left unmatched: 5. CDR1 and CDR2 from the germline V gene are SGHAT and FQNNGV. The CDR3 consists of 14 residues. CDR3 DNA: TGTGCCAGCAGCATCGGGACAGCGAACTATGGCTACACCTTC. As protein: CASSIGTANYGYTF.

The sample holds a few counts of this clonotype. The chain carries TRBV3-1 and TRBJ1-6; D unclear. Germline V gene lookup returns CDR1 LGHDT and CDR2 YNNKEL (reference sequence). CDR3 length: 13 residues. V gave up 4 bases and J gave up 9 bases, with 10 bases separating them. The CDR3 DNA reads TGTGCCAGCAGCCCCCTTTATTCTTCACCCCTCCACTTT. It yields the protein CASSPLYSSPLHF.

This clonotype was picked up a small number of times. This chain uses TRBV20-1 with TRBJ1-3, with TRBD1 matching over 10 bases. The V gene's germline CDR1 is DFQATT and CDR2 SNEGSKA (reference sequence). The CDR3 is 15 residues long. Losses at the gene ends were 0 bases for V and 2 bases for J; bases not matched to a gene: 1. The CDR3 sequence is CSARDGTGAGNTIYF. The DNA of the CDR3 is TGCAGTGCTAGAGATGGGACAGGGGCTGGAAACACCATATATTTT.

The table lists this clonotype with a few counts. The J gene is TRBJ1-2, the V gene TRBV5-4; D uncertain. The CDR3 is made up of 13 amino acids. The V gene's germline CDR1 is SGHNT and CDR2 YYREEE (reference sequence). V lost 0 bases, J lost 8 bases, and 11 bases lay in between. The CDR3, as DNA: TGTGCCAGCAGCTTGGCAGCAGTTCGAGGCTACACCTTC. It is translated as CASSLAAVRGYTF.

The V gene is TRBV2, the J gene TRBJ2-3; D unresolved. Deletions cut 0 bases from V and 4 bases from J, with 2 bases between. Germline V lookup: CDR1 SNHLY, CDR2 FYNNEI. This CDR3 is built from 12 residues. The CDR3 is CASSEAADTQYF. The CDR3 DNA sequence: TGTGCCAGCAGTGAAGCTGCAGATACGCAGTATTTT.

In its sample, this clonotype was seen many times. The gene calls are TRBV6-5 and TRBJ1-1; a weak D match, TRBD1 (5 bases). In germline, CDR1 is MNHEY, CDR2 SVGAGI. The CDR3 is made up of 14 amino acids. Trimming shortened V by 4 bases and J by 4 bases, and 13 bases separated the two germline ends. The DNA of the CDR3 is TGTGCCAGCAGTTCCGACAGTGTGAGCACTGAAGCTTTCTTT. It specifies CASSSDSVSTEAFF.

V is TRBV9 and J is TRBJ2-1; the match to TRBD2 covers 8 bases. This CDR3 contains 14 residues. Germline loops: CDR1 SGDLS, CDR2 YYNGEE. V lost 4 bases to trimming and J lost 8 bases; unmatched junction nucleotides: 8. CDR3 nucleotide sequence: TGTGCCAGCAGCATCGGGGGGGCCGTAGATGAGCAGTTCTTC. Residues: CASSIGGAVDEQFF. Based on the CDR3 plus reference TRBV9 and TRBJ2-1, the full variable domain is DSGVTQTPKHLITATGQRVTLRCSPRSGDLSVYWYQQSLDQGLQFLIQYYNGEERAKGNILERFSAQQFPDLHSELNLSSLELGDSALYFCASSIGGAVDEQFFGPGTRLTVL.

This clonotype has just a few counts. V usage is TRBV5-4 and J usage is TRBJ2-3; D is ambiguous. This CDR3 spans 13 amino acids. Germline CDR1 reads SGHNT; CDR2 reads YYREEE (reference sequence). Trimming left V 2 bases short and J 3 bases short, with 7 bases between. The CDR3: CASSFRATDTQYF. DNA for the CDR3: TGTGCCAGCAGCTTCCGTGCGACAGATACGCAGTATTTT. The complete variable domain, with remaining parts taken from reference TRBV5-4 and TRBJ2-3, reads ETGVTQSPTHLIKTRGQQVTLRCSSQSGHNTVSWYQQALGQGPQFIFQYYREEENGRGNFPPRFSGLQFPNYSSELNVNALELDDSALYLCASSFRATDTQYFGPGTRLTVL.

The rearrangement links TRBV12-3 or TRBV12-4 to TRBJ1-2, with D possibly TRBD1 on 6 matching bases. V gave up 6 bases and J gave up 2 bases, with 13 bases separating them. The CDR3 length is 14 residues. The CDR3 bases are TGTGCCAGCAGACAGACGGGGGCGAACTATGGCTACACCTTC. It encodes CASRQTGANYGYTF.